The rows below give T cell receptor beta chains drawn from one sample of a study of blood T cell repertoires in COVID-19. The assay was immunoSEQ multiplex PCR, and TCRdb's table has in-frame clones only and misses some. The sample has under 150,000 clones, 80% to 85% seen once. The sequenced material came from peripheral blood. The receptors derive from a human donor in a cohort sampled during active COVID-19. Both conserved end residues are part of each CDR3. A D gene is named only where the DNA matches it firmly. Not all rows give a size; the values are once, few, many and, for expanded clones, a class.

CDR3 protein: CSATAQGEQYF; CDR3 DNA: TGCAGTGCAACCGCCCAGGGCGAGCAGTACTTC; D gene: NA; V gene: TRBV20-1; J gene: TRBJ2-7; clone size: NA; CDR3 length: 11
CDR3 protein: CASSLWDRGEREQYF; CDR3 DNA: TGTGCCAGCAGCCTCTGGGACAGGGGCGAACGAGAGCAGTACTTC; D gene: TRBD1; V gene: TRBV7-2; J gene: TRBJ2-7; clone size: once; CDR3 length: 15
CDR3 protein: CASSYSRFGTEAFF; CDR3 DNA: TGTGCCAGCAGTTACTCGAGATTTGGCACTGAAGCTTTCTTT; D gene: NA; V gene: TRBV6-5; J gene: TRBJ1-1; clone size: NA; CDR3 length: 14
CDR3 protein: CASSYAAVVGNTIYF; CDR3 DNA: TGTGCCAGCAGTTACGCGGCAGTGGTCGGAAACACCATATATTTT; D gene: NA; V gene: TRBV6-5; J gene: TRBJ1-3; clone size: NA; CDR3 length: 15
CDR3 protein: CASSQGVGQTDYGYTF; CDR3 DNA: TGCGCCAGCAGCCAAGGTGTGGGACAGACCGACTATGGCTACACCTTC; D gene: TRBD1; V gene: TRBV4-3; J gene: TRBJ1-2; clone size: NA; CDR3 length: 16
CDR3 protein: CASSSMGQAHYEQYF; CDR3 DNA: TGTGCCAGCAGCTCAATGGGACAGGCTCACTACGAGCAGTACTTC; D gene: TRBD1; V gene: TRBV28; J gene: TRBJ2-7; clone size: few; CDR3 length: 15
CDR3 protein: CASSPQGEINSPLHF; CDR3 DNA: TGTGCCAGCTCACCGCAGGGGGAAATTAATTCACCCCTCCACTTT; D gene: TRBD1; V gene: TRBV18; J gene: TRBJ1-6; clone size: NA; CDR3 length: 15
CDR3 protein: CASSYQGSTYGYTF; CDR3 DNA: TGTGCCAGCAGTTACCAGGGTTCCACCTATGGCTACACCTTC; D gene: NA; V gene: TRBV6-2/TRBV6-3; J gene: TRBJ1-2; clone size: NA; CDR3 length: 14
CDR3 protein: CASSSGVGYTF; CDR3 DNA: TGTGCCAGCAGCTCAGGGGTTGGCTACACCTTC; D gene: NA; V gene: TRBV7-2; J gene: TRBJ1-2; clone size: NA; CDR3 length: 11
CDR3 protein: CASSSTSSNYGYTF; CDR3 DNA: TGTGCCAGCAGTTCCACATCTTCTAACTATGGCTACACCTTC; D gene: NA; V gene: TRBV6-5; J gene: TRBJ1-2; clone size: NA; CDR3 length: 14
CDR3 protein: CASSTTTGLGYGYTF; CDR3 DNA: TGTGCCAGCAGCACCACGACAGGGTTAGGCTATGGCTACACCTTC; D gene: TRBD1; V gene: TRBV6-5; J gene: TRBJ1-2; clone size: NA; CDR3 length: 15
CDR3 protein: CASSQGQRGRTDTQYF; CDR3 DNA: TGCGCCAGCAGCCAAGGCCAGCGGGGTCGCACAGATACGCAGTATTTT; D gene: TRBD2; V gene: TRBV4-3; J gene: TRBJ2-3; clone size: NA; CDR3 length: 16
CDR3 protein: CASSLAGTASTDTQYF; CDR3 DNA: TGTGCCAGCAGTCTAGCGGGGACCGCTAGCACAGATACGCAGTATTTT; D gene: TRBD2; V gene: TRBV6-4; J gene: TRBJ2-3; clone size: NA; CDR3 length: 16
CDR3 protein: CASSLGSGSLYNEQFF; CDR3 DNA: TGCGCCAGCAGCTTGGGCAGCGGGTCCCTCTACAATGAGCAGTTCTTC; D gene: NA; V gene: TRBV5-1; J gene: TRBJ2-1; clone size: NA; CDR3 length: 16
CDR3 protein: CASSQDGGGAVDTQYF; CDR3 DNA: TGTGCCAGCAGCCAAGATGGCGGGGGGGCCGTAGATACGCAGTATTTT; D gene: TRBD2; V gene: TRBV4-2; J gene: TRBJ2-3; clone size: NA; CDR3 length: 16
CDR3 protein: CASSARQGSTEAFF; CDR3 DNA: TGTGCCAGCAGCGCCAGACAGGGGAGCACTGAAGCTTTCTTT; D gene: TRBD1; V gene: TRBV9; J gene: TRBJ1-1; clone size: NA; CDR3 length: 14
CDR3 protein: CASSDPPGPLHF; CDR3 DNA: TGTGCCAGCAGTGATCCACCCGGTCCCCTCCACTTT; D gene: NA; V gene: TRBV12-3/TRBV12-4; J gene: TRBJ1-6; clone size: NA; CDR3 length: 12
CDR3 protein: CASSFGGVEAFF; CDR3 DNA: TGTGCCAGCAGCTTCGGGGGGGTAGAAGCTTTCTTT; D gene: NA; V gene: TRBV7-9; J gene: TRBJ1-1; clone size: NA; CDR3 length: 12
CDR3 protein: CASTDPTSEAFF; CDR3 DNA: TGTGCCAGCACCGACCCGACATCCGAAGCTTTCTTT; D gene: NA; V gene: TRBV12-3/TRBV12-4; J gene: TRBJ1-1; clone size: NA; CDR3 length: 12
CDR3 protein: CASSHPGTSNEQFF; CDR3 DNA: TGCGCCAGCAGCCATCCCGGGACTAGCAATGAGCAGTTCTTC; D gene: TRBD2; V gene: TRBV4-1; J gene: TRBJ2-1; clone size: NA; CDR3 length: 14
CDR3 protein: CASSSPGLEKLFF; CDR3 DNA: TGTGCCAGCAGCTCGCCGGGATTGGAAAAACTGTTTTTT; D gene: NA; V gene: TRBV7-6; J gene: TRBJ1-4; clone size: NA; CDR3 length: 13
CDR3 protein: CASSVGPGTDTQYF; CDR3 DNA: TGTGCCAGCAGCGTAGGCCCGGGGACAGATACGCAGTATTTT; D gene: NA; V gene: TRBV9; J gene: TRBJ2-3; clone size: NA; CDR3 length: 14
CDR3 protein: CASSASHGVGTGELFF; CDR3 DNA: TGTGCCAGCAGCGCTTCCCACGGGGTCGGCACCGGGGAGCTGTTTTTT; D gene: NA; V gene: TRBV25-1; J gene: TRBJ2-2; clone size: NA; CDR3 length: 16
CDR3 protein: CAWGASGGGTDTQYF; CDR3 DNA: TGTGCCTGGGGGGCTAGCGGGGGTGGCACAGATACGCAGTATTTT; D gene: TRBD2; V gene: TRBV30; J gene: TRBJ2-3; clone size: NA; CDR3 length: 15
CDR3 protein: CASSGPGGRTEAFF; CDR3 DNA: TGTGCCAGCAGTGGGCCGGGGGGCCGCACTGAAGCTTTCTTT; D gene: NA; V gene: TRBV25-1; J gene: TRBJ1-1; clone size: NA; CDR3 length: 14
CDR3 protein: CASSYSRSQGNSPLHF; CDR3 DNA: TGTGCCAGCAGTTACTCGAGAAGTCAGGGGAATTCACCCCTCCACTTT; D gene: NA; V gene: TRBV6-5; J gene: TRBJ1-6; clone size: NA; CDR3 length: 16
CDR3 protein: CASSSWGRNFYGYTF; CDR3 DNA: TGTGCCAGCAGTTCTTGGGGCAGAAATTTCTATGGCTACACCTTC; D gene: NA; V gene: TRBV27; J gene: TRBJ1-2; clone size: NA; CDR3 length: 15
CDR3 protein: CASSSDTDLTNEKLFF; CDR3 DNA: TGTGCCAGCAGCTCTGACACCGATTTAACTAATGAAAAACTGTTTTTT; D gene: NA; V gene: TRBV5-4; J gene: TRBJ1-4; clone size: NA; CDR3 length: 16
CDR3 protein: CASSQEQGNSPLHF; CDR3 DNA: TGCGCCAGCAGCCAAGAGCAGGGTAATTCACCCCTCCACTTT; D gene: NA; V gene: TRBV4-3; J gene: TRBJ1-6; clone size: NA; CDR3 length: 14
CDR3 protein: CSAGGDYEQYF; CDR3 DNA: TGCAGCGCCGGGGGGGACTACGAGCAGTACTTC; D gene: TRBD2; V gene: TRBV29-1; J gene: TRBJ2-7; clone size: NA; CDR3 length: 11
CDR3 protein: CASSEQEGTEAFF; CDR3 DNA: TGTGCCAGCAGTGAACAGGAGGGCACTGAAGCTTTCTTT; D gene: NA; V gene: TRBV6-1; J gene: TRBJ1-1; clone size: NA; CDR3 length: 13
CDR3 protein: CASSQDLGQGTNEKLFF; CDR3 DNA: TGCGCCAGCAGCCAAGATCTGGGACAGGGAACAAATGAAAAACTGTTTTTT; D gene: TRBD1; V gene: TRBV4-1; J gene: TRBJ1-4; clone size: once; CDR3 length: 17
CDR3 protein: CSVSITGRREKLFF; CDR3 DNA: TGCAGCGTGTCAATCACAGGGCGGCGAGAAAAACTGTTTTTT; D gene: NA; V gene: TRBV29-1; J gene: TRBJ1-4; clone size: NA; CDR3 length: 14
CDR3 protein: CASRGGQGNTF; CDR3 DNA: TGTGCCAGCAGAGGGGGACAGGGTAACACCTTC; D gene: TRBD1; V gene: TRBV2; J gene: TRBJ1-2; clone size: NA; CDR3 length: 11
CDR3 protein: CASSSGQGEGGELFF; CDR3 DNA: TGCGCCAGCAGCTCTGGACAGGGGGAGGGCGGGGAGCTGTTTTTT; D gene: TRBD1; V gene: TRBV5-1; J gene: TRBJ2-2; clone size: NA; CDR3 length: 15
CDR3 protein: CASRTSPYEQYF; CDR3 DNA: TGTGCCAGCAGGACAAGTCCCTACGAGCAGTACTTC; D gene: NA; V gene: TRBV6-5; J gene: TRBJ2-7; clone size: NA; CDR3 length: 12
CDR3 protein: CASSPQGTGNTIYF; CDR3 DNA: TGTGCCAGCAGCCCCCAGGGCACTGGAAACACCATATATTTT; D gene: NA; V gene: TRBV7-3; J gene: TRBJ1-3; clone size: NA; CDR3 length: 14
CDR3 protein: CASSQGVRGADTGELFF; CDR3 DNA: TGCGCCAGCAGCCAAGGTGTGCGGGGGGCAGACACCGGGGAGCTGTTTTTT; D gene: TRBD2; V gene: TRBV5-1; J gene: TRBJ2-2; clone size: NA; CDR3 length: 17
CDR3 protein: CASSPDSFGEKLFF; CDR3 DNA: TGTGCCAGCAGCCCGGACAGTTTTGGTGAAAAACTGTTTTTT; D gene: NA; V gene: TRBV5-5; J gene: TRBJ1-4; clone size: NA; CDR3 length: 14
CDR3 protein: CASSEDRDTEAFF; CDR3 DNA: TGTGCCAGCAGTGAAGATAGAGACACTGAAGCTTTCTTT; D gene: NA; V gene: TRBV2; J gene: TRBJ1-1; clone size: NA; CDR3 length: 13
CDR3 protein: CASSFPPDRVWNTEAFF; CDR3 DNA: TGTGCCAGCAGTTTTCCCCCGGACAGGGTTTGGAACACTGAAGCTTTCTTT; D gene: TRBD1; V gene: TRBV6-2/TRBV6-3; J gene: TRBJ1-1; clone size: NA; CDR3 length: 17
CDR3 protein: CASSATGSTGELFF; CDR3 DNA: TGTGCCAGCAGCGCGACAGGCAGCACCGGGGAGCTGTTTTTT; D gene: NA; V gene: TRBV28; J gene: TRBJ2-2; clone size: NA; CDR3 length: 14
CDR3 protein: CASSPMADQPQHF; CDR3 DNA: TGCGCCAGCAGCCCAATGGCCGATCAGCCCCAGCATTTT; D gene: NA; V gene: TRBV5-1; J gene: TRBJ1-5; clone size: once; CDR3 length: 13
CDR3 protein: CASNVGASEKLFF; CDR3 DNA: TGTGCCAGCAACGTGGGGGCCTCAGAAAAACTGTTTTTT; D gene: NA; V gene: TRBV7-9; J gene: TRBJ1-4; clone size: NA; CDR3 length: 13
CDR3 protein: CASTPWGEDTGELFF; CDR3 DNA: TGTGCCAGCACCCCGTGGGGGGAGGACACCGGGGAGCTGTTTTTT; D gene: NA; V gene: TRBV7-6; J gene: TRBJ2-2; clone size: NA; CDR3 length: 15